Listed here is a single TCR beta chain. What it binds is unknown. Lactation, pregnancy, other autoimmune disease or uncontrolled infection led to exclusion of patients. The germline V gene has CDR1 SGHRS and CDR2 YFSETQ. Trimming left V 4 bases short and J 1 base short, with 13 bases between. CDR3 size: 15 residues. This record belongs to a study of T cells in Graves' hyperthyroidism and ophthalmopathy. Study-level findings and limits: Through a model of 13 V-J features, ophthalmopathy was separated from stable hyperthyroidism. Most thyroid clonotypes expanded above 0.001 appeared in blood too.

Template material for amplifying TCR beta CDR3 regions consisted of RNA transcripts. First-round RT-PCR with HTBI primers amplified the TCR CDR3 region. TCRdb itself ran the multiplex PCR reads through MiXCR, one entry per CDR3 protein. The table records about 500,000 distinct CDR3 sequences, about 46% of them present only once. The TCR originated in an adult woman with Graves' disease, either hyperthyroidism or ophthalmopathy (not recorded which). The sample consisted of peripheral blood or thyroid tissue (not recorded which). The rearrangement joins TRBV5-1 to TRBJ2-3; D gene uncertain. For the CDR3, the DNA is TGCGCCAGCAGCCGGACGGTCAGTGGCACAGATACGCAGTATTTT. Encoded protein: CASSRTVSGTDTQYF.